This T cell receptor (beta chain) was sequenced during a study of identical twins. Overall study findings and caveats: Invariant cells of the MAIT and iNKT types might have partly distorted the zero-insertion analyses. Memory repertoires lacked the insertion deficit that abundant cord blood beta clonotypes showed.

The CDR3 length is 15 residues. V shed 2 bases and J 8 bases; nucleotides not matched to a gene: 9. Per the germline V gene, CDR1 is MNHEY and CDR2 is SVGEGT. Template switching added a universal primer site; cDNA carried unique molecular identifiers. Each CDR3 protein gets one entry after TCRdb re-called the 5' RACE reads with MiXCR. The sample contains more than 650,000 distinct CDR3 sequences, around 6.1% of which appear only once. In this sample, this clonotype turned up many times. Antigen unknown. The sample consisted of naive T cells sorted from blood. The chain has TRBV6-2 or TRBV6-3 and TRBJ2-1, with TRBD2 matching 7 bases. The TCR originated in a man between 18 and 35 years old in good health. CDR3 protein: CASSYGLAGDDEQFF. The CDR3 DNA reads TGTGCCAGCAGTTACGGCCTGGCGGGAGACGATGAGCAGTTCTTC.